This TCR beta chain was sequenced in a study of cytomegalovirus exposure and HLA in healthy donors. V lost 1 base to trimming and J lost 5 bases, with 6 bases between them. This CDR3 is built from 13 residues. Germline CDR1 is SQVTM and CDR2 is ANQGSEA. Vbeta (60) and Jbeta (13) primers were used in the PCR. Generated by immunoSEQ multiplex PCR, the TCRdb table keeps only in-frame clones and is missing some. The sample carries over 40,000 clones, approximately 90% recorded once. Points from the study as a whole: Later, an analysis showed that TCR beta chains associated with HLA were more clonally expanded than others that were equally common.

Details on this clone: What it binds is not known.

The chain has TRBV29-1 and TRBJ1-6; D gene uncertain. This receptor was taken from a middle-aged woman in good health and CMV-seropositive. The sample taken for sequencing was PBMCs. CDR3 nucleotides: TGCAGCGTTGAAGTGGGCGATAATTCACCCCTCCACTTT. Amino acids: CSVEVGDNSPLHF.